The 14 T cell receptor beta chains presented below share a single source sample, sequenced in a study of CD8 T cells in ankylosing spondylitis. Study conclusions and caveats: In ankylosing spondylitis blood, a motif of seven or eight highly homologous TCR beta variants appeared characteristic.

These receptors have no identified antigens. TCRdb reprocessed the 5' RACE reads via MiXCR and lists one record per CDR3 protein. The sample includes over 700,000 distinct CDR3 sequences, 19% seen only once; the top ten take about 20%. Sequences were obtained from blood, either unsorted or a sorted T cell fraction (not recorded which). All receptors come from a male donor with ankylosing spondylitis.

V and J are TRBV4-1 and TRBJ2-6, with a tentative D call TRBD2 (5 bases). V dropped 2 bases and J dropped 3 bases, with 14 bases sitting between them. The CDR3 contains 17 residues. Germline assignment: CDR1 MGHRA and CDR2 YSYEKL. As DNA, the CDR3 is TGCGCCAGCAGCCAAATCCCCGTGCGGGTTGGGGCCAACGTCCTGACTTTC. The encoded protein is CASSQIPVRVGANVLTF.

This clonotype was detected a few times. The rearrangement uses TRBV5-1 and TRBJ1-5; perhaps TRBD1 as D (6 bases). V was pared by 0 bases and J by 3 bases, with 10 bases between. The CDR3 is made up of 15 amino acids. CDR1 is SGHRS, CDR2 YFSETQ, per germline. CDR3 amino acids: CASSLAGETNQPQHF. CDR3 DNA: TGCGCCAGCAGCTTGGCAGGGGAGACCAATCAGCCCCAGCATTTT.

This clonotype was picked up a small number of times. The V call is TRBV20-1, the J call TRBJ2-7; TRBD1 or TRBD2 may be the D gene (5 bases each). Trimming left V 4 bases short and J 4 bases short, with 17 bases between. CDR3 size: 14 residues. Looked up from germline, CDR1 is DFQATT and CDR2 is SNEGSKA (reference sequence). The CDR3 region has the DNA TGCAGTGCTAACCTGGGGACCCAGTTTTACGAGCAGTACTTC. This sequence encodes CSANLGTQFYEQYF.

The chain uses TRBV24-1 and TRBJ1-1, with D perhaps matching TRBD1 (5 bases). The CDR3 covers 13 residues. The V gene lost 4 bases and the J gene lost 7 bases, with 12 bases spanning the gap. Germline V gene sequence: CDR1 KGHDR, CDR2 SFDVKD. In nucleotides, the CDR3 is TGTGCCACCAGTGACCCTCAAACAGGTGAAGCTTTCTTT. Translated, it gives CATSDPQTGEAFF.

This clonotype has only one observation. The chain couples TRBV28 to TRBJ1-3; possibly TRBD1 for D (6 bases). The germline V gene encodes CDR1 MDHEN and CDR2 SYDVKM. V lost 2 bases to trimming and J lost 7 bases, with 12 bases between them. The CDR3 sequence is 14 residues long. CDR3 DNA sequence: TGTGCCAGCAGTTTACAGACAGGAGAGAACACCATATATTTT. Translating it yields CASSLQTGENTIYF.

The V gene is TRBV9, the J gene TRBJ2-5; 7 nucleotides line up with TRBD1. J gave up 5 bases and V 0 bases, and 7 bases lay outside the gene matches. In germline, CDR1 is SGDLS, CDR2 YYNGEE. The CDR3 spans 15 residues. The CDR3, as DNA: TGTGCCAGCAGCGTAGCTTTAGGGGGCTGGGAGACCCAGTACTTC. Its translation is CASSVALGGWETQYF.

This clonotype occurred a few times. The chain uses TRBV5-1 and TRBJ2-1, with no clear D. The germline V and J ends were trimmed by 4 bases and 9 bases, with 14 bases remaining between them. The germline V gene has CDR1 SGHRS and CDR2 YFSETQ. The CDR3 sequence is 13 residues long. Here the CDR3 reads CASSLDEGVEQFF. CDR3 in DNA: TGCGCCAGCAGCCTGGACGAAGGTGTTGAGCAGTTCTTC.

The J gene is TRBJ2-1, the V gene TRBV6-2 or TRBV6-3; 8 nucleotides agree with TRBD2. Germline values: CDR1 MNHEY, CDR2 SVGEGT. The trim removed 6 bases at V and 3 bases at J, leaving 16 bases unmatched. CDR3 length: 18 residues. For the CDR3, the DNA is TGTGCCAGCAGCCCACGTAACGGGAGGGCCGCGTTCTACAATGAGCAGTTCTTC. It encodes CASSPRNGRAAFYNEQFF.

V and J are TRBV6-5 and TRBJ2-2; D is unresolved. Germline V gene data show CDR1 as MNHEY and CDR2 as SVGAGI. Trimming took off 1 base at V and 7 bases at J, with 7 bases between the two ends. The CDR3 spans 13 residues. The chain's CDR3 is CASSYLRVGELFF. CDR3 coding DNA: TGTGCCAGCAGTTACTTGCGAGTCGGGGAGCTGTTTTTT.

This clonotype showed up just a few times. The V and J genes are TRBV11-2 and TRBJ2-3; D gene uncertain. Germline-derived CDR1 and CDR2 are SGHAT and FQNNGV. The CDR3 is 15 residues long. The V gene lost 1 base and the J gene lost 2 bases, with 10 bases spanning the gap. CDR3 protein: CASSLAPLPTDTQYF. CDR3 sequence (DNA): TGTGCCAGCAGCTTAGCCCCGCTCCCCACAGATACGCAGTATTTT.

The chain recombines TRBV2 with TRBJ2-3; 8 nucleotides agree with TRBD2. The CDR3 runs to 13 residues. Germline loops: CDR1 SNHLY, CDR2 FYNNEI. Germline trimming cut 6 bases from V and 6 bases from J; bases unmatched to any gene: 5. CDR3 sequence (DNA): TGTGCCAGCAGCTTCGGGAGGGCGGATACGCAGTATTTT. Translated: CASSFGRADTQYF. Filled out from reference TRBV2 and TRBJ2-3, the complete variable domain reads EPEVTQTPSHQVTQMGQEVILRCVPISNHLYFYWYRQILGQKVEFLVSFYNNEISEKSEIFDDQFSVERPDGSNFTLKIRSTKLEDSAMYFCASSFGRADTQYFGPGTRLTVL.

This chain uses TRBV28 with TRBJ2-6, with D perhaps matching TRBD1 or TRBD2 (5 bases each). The germline CDR1 and CDR2 sequences are MDHEN and SYDVKM. The CDR3 totals 19 residues. The ends were cut back, 8 bases at V and 3 bases at J, with 26 bases in the middle. The CDR3 DNA is TGTGCCAGCGCTCTCGTCCGGGACCCCAAACGGGGTGGGGCCAACGTCCTGACTTTC. Its translation: CASALVRDPKRGGANVLTF. Full variable domain (missing parts from reference TRBV28 and TRBJ2-6): DVKVTQSSRYLVKRTGEKVFLECVQDMDHENMFWYRQDPGLGLRLIYFSYDVKMKEKGDIPEGYSVSREKKERFSLILESASTNQTSMYLCASALVRDPKRGGANVLTFGAGSRLTVL.

This clonotype was detected only a few times. The chain recombines TRBV4-2 with TRBJ2-1, with 14 nucleotides matching TRBD2. Germline lookup yields CDR1 LGHNA and CDR2 YNFKEQ. This CDR3 spans 14 amino acids. V lost 7 bases and J lost 9; bases outside the gene matches: 5. For the CDR3, the DNA is TGTGCCAGCAAAAGGGGACTAGCGGGAGTTGAGCAGTTCTTC. This codes for CASKRGLAGVEQFF.

This chain joins TRBV20-1 and TRBJ2-3, with 9 bases that match TRBD2. The germline gives CDR1 DFQATT, CDR2 SNEGSKA (reference sequence). CDR3 length: 16 residues. The J segment lost 3 bases and the V segment lost 3 bases, leaving 10 bases of the junction unmatched. The CDR3 sequence is CSASGAGGPRTDTQYF. CDR3 DNA: TGCAGTGCTAGTGGGGCGGGGGGGCCTCGGACAGATACGCAGTATTTT.